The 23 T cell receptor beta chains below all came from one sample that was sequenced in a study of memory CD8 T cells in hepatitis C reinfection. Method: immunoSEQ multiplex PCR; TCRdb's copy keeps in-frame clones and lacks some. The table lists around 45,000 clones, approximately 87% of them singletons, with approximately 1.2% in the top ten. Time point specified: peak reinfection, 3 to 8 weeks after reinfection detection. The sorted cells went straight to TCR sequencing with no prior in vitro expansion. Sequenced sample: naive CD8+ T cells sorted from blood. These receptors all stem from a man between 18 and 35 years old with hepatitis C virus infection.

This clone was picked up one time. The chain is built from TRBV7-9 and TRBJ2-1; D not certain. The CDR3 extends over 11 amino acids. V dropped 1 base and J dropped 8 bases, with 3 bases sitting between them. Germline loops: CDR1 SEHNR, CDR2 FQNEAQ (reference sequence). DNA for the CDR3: TGTGCCAGCAGCTTAGGCGATGAGCAGTTCTTC. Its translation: CASSLGDEQFF.

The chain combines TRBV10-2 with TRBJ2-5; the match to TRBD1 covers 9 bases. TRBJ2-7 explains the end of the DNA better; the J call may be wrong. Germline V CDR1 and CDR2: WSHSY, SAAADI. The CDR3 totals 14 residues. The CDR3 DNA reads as TGCGCCAGCAGTTACACAGGGGGCGACTACGAGCAGTACTTC. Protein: CASSYTGGDYEQYF.

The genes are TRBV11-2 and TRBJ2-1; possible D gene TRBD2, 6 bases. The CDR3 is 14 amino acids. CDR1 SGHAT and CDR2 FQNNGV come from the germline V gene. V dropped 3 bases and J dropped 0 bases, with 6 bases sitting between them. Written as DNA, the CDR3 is TGTGCCAGCAGCTTCGGGGGCTCCTACAATGAGCAGTTCTTC. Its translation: CASSFGGSYNEQFF.

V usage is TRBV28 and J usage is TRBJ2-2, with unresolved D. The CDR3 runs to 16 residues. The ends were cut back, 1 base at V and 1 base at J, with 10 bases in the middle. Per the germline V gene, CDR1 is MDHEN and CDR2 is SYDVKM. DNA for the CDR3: TGTGCCAGCAGTTTATTTTCGCACTTGAACACCGGGGAGCTGTTTTTT. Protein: CASSLFSHLNTGELFF.

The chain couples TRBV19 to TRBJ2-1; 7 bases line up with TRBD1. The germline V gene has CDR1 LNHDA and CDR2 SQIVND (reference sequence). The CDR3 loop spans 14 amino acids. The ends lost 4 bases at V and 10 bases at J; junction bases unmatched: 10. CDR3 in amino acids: CASSKRDSPWEQFF. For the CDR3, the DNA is TGTGCCAGTAGTAAGAGGGACAGTCCTTGGGAGCAGTTCTTC.

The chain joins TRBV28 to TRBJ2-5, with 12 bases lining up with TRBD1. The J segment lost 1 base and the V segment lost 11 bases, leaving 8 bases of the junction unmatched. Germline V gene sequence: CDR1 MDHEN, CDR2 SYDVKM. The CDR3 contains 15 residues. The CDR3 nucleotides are TGTGCCGGGTCCCCGGGACAGGGGGCCCAAGAGACCCAGTACTTC. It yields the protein CAGSPGQGAQETQYF.

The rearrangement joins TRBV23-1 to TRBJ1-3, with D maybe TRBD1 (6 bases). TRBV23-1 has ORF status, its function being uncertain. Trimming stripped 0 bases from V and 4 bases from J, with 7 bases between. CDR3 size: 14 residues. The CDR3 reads CASSQSDRGNTIYF. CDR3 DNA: TGCGCCAGCAGTCAATCGGACAGAGGAAACACCATATATTTT.

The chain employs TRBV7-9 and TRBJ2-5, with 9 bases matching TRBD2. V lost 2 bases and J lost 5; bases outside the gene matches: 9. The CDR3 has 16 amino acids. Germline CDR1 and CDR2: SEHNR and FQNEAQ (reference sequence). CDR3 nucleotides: TGTGCCAGCAGCTTATTAAAAGCGGGGGGCCGGGAGACCCAGTACTTC. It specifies CASSLLKAGGRETQYF.

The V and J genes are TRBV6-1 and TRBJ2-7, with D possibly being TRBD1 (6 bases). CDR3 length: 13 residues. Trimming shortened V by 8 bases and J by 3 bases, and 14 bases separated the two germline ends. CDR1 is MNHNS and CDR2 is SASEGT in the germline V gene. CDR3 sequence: CASSPVGGYEQYF. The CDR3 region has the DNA TGTGCCAGCTCCCCGGTAGGGGGCTACGAGCAGTACTTC.

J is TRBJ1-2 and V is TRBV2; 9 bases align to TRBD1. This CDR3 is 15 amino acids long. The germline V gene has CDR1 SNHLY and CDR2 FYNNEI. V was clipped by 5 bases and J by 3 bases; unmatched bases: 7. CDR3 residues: CASSLPQGADYGYTF. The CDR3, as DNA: TGTGCCAGCAGTCTCCCACAGGGGGCGGACTATGGCTACACCTTC.

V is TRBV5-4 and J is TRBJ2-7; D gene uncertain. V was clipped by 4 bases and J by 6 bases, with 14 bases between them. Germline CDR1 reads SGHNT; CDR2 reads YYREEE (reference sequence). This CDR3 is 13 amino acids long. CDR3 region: CASSNARSPEQYF. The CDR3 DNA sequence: TGTGCCAGCAGCAACGCTAGAAGCCCCGAGCAGTACTTC.

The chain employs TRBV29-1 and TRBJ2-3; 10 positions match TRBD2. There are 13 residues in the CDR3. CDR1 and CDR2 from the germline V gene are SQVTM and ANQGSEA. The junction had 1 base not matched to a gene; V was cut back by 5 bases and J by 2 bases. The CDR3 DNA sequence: TGCAGCGTTCTAGCGGGGGACACAGATACGCAGTATTTT. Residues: CSVLAGDTDTQYF.

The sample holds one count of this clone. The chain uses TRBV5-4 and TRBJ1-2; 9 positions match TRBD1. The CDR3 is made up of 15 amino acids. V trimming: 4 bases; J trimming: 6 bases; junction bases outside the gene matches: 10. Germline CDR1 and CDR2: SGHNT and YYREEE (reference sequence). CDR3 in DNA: TGTGCCAGCAGCCGAACCTGGACAGGGGAAGATGGCTACACCTTC. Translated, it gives CASSRTWTGEDGYTF.

The CDR3 is CASSAGGNYGYTF. CDR3 nucleotides: TGTGCCAGCAGTGCGGGCGGGAACTATGGCTACACCTTC. The V and J genes are TRBV2 and TRBJ1-2; D ambiguous. The V end lost 4 bases, the J end lost 2 bases, and 8 bases lay between the germline ends. This CDR3 is built from 13 residues. Germline-derived CDR1 and CDR2 are SNHLY and FYNNEI.

The CDR3 DNA reads as TGTGCCAGCAGCCCTACCACCGGGGTGGACTATGGCTACACCTTC. Amino acid sequence: CASSPTTGVDYGYTF. The chain couples TRBV6-1 to TRBJ1-2, with D uncertain. This CDR3 is built from 15 residues. V lost 6 bases and J 3 bases, leaving 17 bases between the germline ends. Germline loops: CDR1 MNHNS, CDR2 SASEGT.

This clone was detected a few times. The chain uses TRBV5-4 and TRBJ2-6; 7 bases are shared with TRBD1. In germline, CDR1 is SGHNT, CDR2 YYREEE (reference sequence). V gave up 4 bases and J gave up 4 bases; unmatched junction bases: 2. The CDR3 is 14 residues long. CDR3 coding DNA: TGTGCCAGCAGCACGGGACAGGGGGCCAACGTCCTGACTTTC. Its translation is CASSTGQGANVLTF.

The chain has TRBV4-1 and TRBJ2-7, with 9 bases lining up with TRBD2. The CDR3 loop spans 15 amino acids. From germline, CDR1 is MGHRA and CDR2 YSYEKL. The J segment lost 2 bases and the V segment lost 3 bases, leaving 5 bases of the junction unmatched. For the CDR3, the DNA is TGCGCCAGCAGCCAGGGTAGCGGGAGCGCCTACGAGCAGTACTTC. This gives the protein CASSQGSGSAYEQYF.

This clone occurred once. The CDR3 is CASSVRAGVNNEQFF. The CDR3 DNA sequence: TGTGCCAGCAGTGTCAGAGCGGGAGTAAACAATGAGCAGTTCTTC. V is TRBV28 and J is TRBJ2-1; 8 bases are shared with TRBD2. J lost 5 bases, V lost 5 bases, and 8 bases had no gene match. Per germline, CDR1 MDHEN and CDR2 SYDVKM. The length of the CDR3 is 15 residues.

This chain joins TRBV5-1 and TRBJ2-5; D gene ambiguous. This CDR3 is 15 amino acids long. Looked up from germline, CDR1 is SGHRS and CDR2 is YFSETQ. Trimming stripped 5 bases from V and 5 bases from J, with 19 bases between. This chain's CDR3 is CASRLSTVDIETQYF. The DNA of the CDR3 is TGCGCCAGCAGGTTGAGTACGGTCGACATTGAGACCCAGTACTTC.

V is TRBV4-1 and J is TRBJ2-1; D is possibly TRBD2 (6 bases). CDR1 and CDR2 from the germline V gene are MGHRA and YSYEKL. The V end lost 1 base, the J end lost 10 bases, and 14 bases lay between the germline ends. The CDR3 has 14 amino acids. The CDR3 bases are TGCGCCAGCAGCCAAGGACTAGGGTTTTCCGAGCAGTTCTTC. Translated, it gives CASSQGLGFSEQFF.

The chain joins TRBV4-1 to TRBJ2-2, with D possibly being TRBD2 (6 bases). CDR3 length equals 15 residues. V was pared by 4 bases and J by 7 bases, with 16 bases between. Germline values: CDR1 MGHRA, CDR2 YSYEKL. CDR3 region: CASSPQEGVGGELFF. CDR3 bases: TGCGCCAGCAGCCCCCAGGAGGGAGTGGGCGGGGAGCTGTTTTTT.

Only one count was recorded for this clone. The DNA of the CDR3 is TGTGCCAGCAGCTACAGGGGTAATTCACCCCTCCACTTT. Translation gives CASSYRGNSPLHF. This sequence joins TRBV7-9 and TRBJ1-6; 7 positions agree with TRBD1. This CDR3 is 13 amino acids long. Germline V CDR1 and CDR2: SEHNR, FQNEAQ (reference sequence). V gave up 4 bases and J gave up 6 bases; unmatched junction bases: 0.

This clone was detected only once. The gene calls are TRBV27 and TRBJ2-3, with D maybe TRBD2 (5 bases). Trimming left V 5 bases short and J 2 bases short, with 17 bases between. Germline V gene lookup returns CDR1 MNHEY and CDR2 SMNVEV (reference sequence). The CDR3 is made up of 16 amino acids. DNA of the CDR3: TGTGCCAGCAGTGCCCGGGGAGCTGAGATCACAGATACGCAGTATTTT. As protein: CASSARGAEITDTQYF.